One and the same sample provided the 25 T cell receptor beta chains below, sequenced in a study of cytomegalovirus exposure and HLA in healthy donors. Use of 60 Vbeta and 13 Jbeta primers characterized the PCR. Generated by immunoSEQ multiplex PCR, the TCRdb table keeps only in-frame clones and is missing some. The table lists about 120,000 clones, approximately 80% of them singletons. The sequencing input was PBMCs. The receptors come from a human donor in good health.

This chain uses TRBV18 with TRBJ1-2; the D is unclear. Per germline, CDR1 KGHSH and CDR2 LQKENI. The CDR3 is 14 amino acids. V lost 0 bases and J 5 bases, leaving 10 bases between the germline ends. In DNA form, the CDR3 reads TGTGCCAGCTCACCACCCTTCCCCCTGTATGGCTACACCTTC. Protein sequence: CASSPPFPLYGYTF.

This chain's CDR3 is CASSQDPIPYNEQFF. Written as DNA, the CDR3 is TGTGCCAGCAGCCAAGACCCAATCCCCTACAATGAGCAGTTCTTC. The chain combines TRBV14 with TRBJ2-1; no clear D. With 0 bases removed from V and 2 bases from J, the gap between germline ends came to 8 bases. From germline, CDR1 is SGHDN and CDR2 FVKESK. The CDR3 totals 15 residues.

The chain links TRBV19 to TRBJ1-5, with a weak D call TRBD1 (6 bases). The germline V gene encodes CDR1 LNHDA and CDR2 SQIVND (reference sequence). There are 18 residues in the CDR3. Trimming took 1 base from V and 2 from J, leaving 18 bases between them. The DNA of the CDR3 is TGTGCCAGTAGTATAGGTCTGACAGGATCGTTTGGCAATCAGCCCCAGCATTTT. Translation: CASSIGLTGSFGNQPQHF.

The rearrangement uses TRBV4-1 and TRBJ2-6; D is uncertain. CDR3 length: 16 residues. CDR1 MGHRA and CDR2 YSYEKL come from the germline V gene. Trimming took off 2 bases at V and 0 bases at J, with 8 bases between the two ends. In DNA, the CDR3 is TGCGCCAGCAGCCAAATTCCGGTCTCTGGGGCCAACGTCCTGACTTTC. It specifies CASSQIPVSGANVLTF.

V usage is TRBV5-1 and J usage is TRBJ2-1; D is possibly TRBD2 (6 bases). This CDR3 has 14 amino acids. CDR1 and CDR2 from the germline V gene are SGHRS and YFSETQ. V gave up 4 bases and J gave up 8 bases, with 16 bases separating them. CDR3 coding DNA: TGCGCCAGCAGCGACCCGGGACTCGGCGATGAGCAGTTCTTC. As protein: CASSDPGLGDEQFF.

About this clone: The identical CDR3 is also encoded by other nucleotide sequences in the sample. The V and J genes are TRBV29-1 and TRBJ1-2; D call uncertain. The CDR3 has 12 amino acids. V was trimmed by 2 bases and J by 7 bases, leaving 11 bases between them. Germline assignment: CDR1 SQVTM and CDR2 ANQGSEA. The CDR3 region is CSVELAGFGYTF. The DNA of the CDR3 is TGCAGCGTTGAACTGGCAGGCTTTGGCTACACCTTC. The variable domain in full, completed from reference TRBV29-1 and TRBJ1-2, reads SAVISQKPSRDICQRGTSLTIQCQVDSQVTMMFWYRQQPGQSLTLIATANQGSEATYESGFVIDKFPISRPNLTFSTLTVSNMSPEDSSIYLCSVELAGFGYTFGSGTRLTVV.

The table lists this clone with a few counts. The chain is built from TRBV6-5 and TRBJ2-7; TRBD2 aligns across 7 bases. V lost 6 bases to trimming and J lost 0 bases; unmatched junction nucleotides: 5. Per the germline V gene, CDR1 is MNHEY and CDR2 is SVGAGI. This CDR3 is built from 14 residues. The CDR3 protein is CASRVGGSSYEQYF. In DNA, the CDR3 is TGTGCCAGCAGGGTGGGAGGGAGCTCCTACGAGCAGTACTTC.

V is TRBV15 and J is TRBJ2-7; D possibly corresponds to TRBD1 (6 bases). CDR3 size: 15 residues. Germline V gene data show CDR1 as LNHNV and CDR2 as YYDKDF (reference sequence). V lost 0 bases, J lost 4 bases, and 13 bases lay in between. The CDR3 region has the DNA TGTGCCACCAGCAGAGATTGGACAGACACGTACGAGCAGTACTTC. Translation gives CATSRDWTDTYEQYF.

For this clone: At one of its ends the junction is not consistent with the germline gene, which may arise from a read error. The chain has TRBV7-7 and TRBJ2-3; D uncertain. CDR1 is SSHAT and CDR2 is FNYEAQ in the germline V gene (reference sequence). There are 13 residues in the CDR3. The CDR3 is CASSLARLDTQYF. The DNA of the CDR3 is TGTGCTAGCAGCTTAGCCAGGTTAGATACGCAGTATTTT.

The rearrangement links TRBV5-4 to TRBJ1-1; unclear D gene. CDR3 size: 13 residues. Germline lookup yields CDR1 SGHNT and CDR2 YYREEE (reference sequence). Trimming removed 2 bases from V and 0 bases from J, with 5 bases in between. The DNA for the CDR3 is TGTGCCAGCAGCTTTAGAGTGAACACTGAAGCTTTCTTT. Protein: CASSFRVNTEAFF.

The chain recombines TRBV28 with TRBJ1-2; D possibly corresponds to TRBD1 (6 bases). The CDR3 runs to 15 residues. With 5 bases removed from V and 7 bases from J, the gap between germline ends came to 20 bases. Germline CDR1 MDHEN, CDR2 SYDVKM. The CDR3 DNA sequence: TGTGCCAGCAGTCTACGCCTTACAGGGTGGTCTGGCTACACCTTC. It specifies CASSLRLTGWSGYTF.

V is TRBV6-1 and J is TRBJ1-5; TRBD1 aligns across 9 bases. CDR1 is MNHNS, CDR2 SASEGT, per germline. J lost 6 bases, V lost 5 bases, and 2 bases had no gene match. This CDR3 is built from 13 residues. The CDR3 nucleotides are TGTGCCAGCAGTACAGGGGGCCTTCAGCCCCAGCATTTT. This sequence encodes CASSTGGLQPQHF.

The V and J genes are TRBV18 and TRBJ2-1, with a weak D call TRBD2 (5 bases). Per germline, CDR1 KGHSH and CDR2 LQKENI. The CDR3 has 16 amino acids. Trimming shortened V by 3 bases and J by 3 bases, and 15 bases separated the two germline ends. CDR3 coding DNA: TGTGCCAGCTCACCTCGTCTAGCTCTTGACTACAATGAGCAGTTCTTC. This encodes CASSPRLALDYNEQFF.

The chain uses TRBV5-1 and TRBJ1-2; TRBD1 matches at 10 bases. V lost 0 bases and J lost 4; bases outside the gene matches: 12. This CDR3 spans 18 amino acids. Germline-derived CDR1 and CDR2 are SGHRS and YFSETQ. CDR3: CASSLGPGQGQLGYGYTF. DNA for the CDR3: TGCGCCAGCAGCTTGGGACCGGGACAGGGGCAGCTTGGCTATGGCTACACCTTC.

The chain is built from TRBV4-1 and TRBJ2-3; D is undetermined. Germline-derived CDR1 and CDR2 are MGHRA and YSYEKL. The CDR3 is 16 residues long. With 1 base removed from V and 2 bases from J, the gap between germline ends came to 13 bases. CDR3 sequence (DNA): TGCGCCAGCAGCCAAGTCAACCTATTATACACAGATACGCAGTATTTT. It codes for CASSQVNLLYTDTQYF.

The chain links TRBV29-1 to TRBJ2-1; no definite D call. The CDR3 loop spans 15 amino acids. The germline V and J ends were trimmed by 5 bases and 4 bases, with 18 bases remaining between them. Germline CDR1 and CDR2: SQVTM and ANQGSEA. CDR3 residues: CSVHNLGPPYNEQFF. In DNA, the CDR3 is TGCAGCGTTCATAACTTGGGCCCACCGTACAATGAGCAGTTCTTC.

CDR3 DNA: TGCGCCAGCAGCCGCGCCTACTCACAGGGGGGGAAGAACACTGAAGCTTTCTTT. Encoded protein: CASSRAYSQGGKNTEAFF. The chain joins TRBV4-1 to TRBJ1-1; TRBD1 matches at 8 bases. Germline trimming cut 4 bases from V and 1 base from J; bases unmatched to any gene: 14. CDR3 length equals 18 residues. Germline CDR1 and CDR2: MGHRA and YSYEKL.

This rearrangement joins TRBV7-9 to TRBJ1-2, with 12 bases identical to TRBD1. Germline CDR1 reads SEHNR; CDR2 reads FQNEAQ (reference sequence). This CDR3 comprises 17 residues. The ends lost 0 bases at V and 0 bases at J; junction bases unmatched: 2. CDR3 in amino acids: CASSLAGQGATNYGYTF. In nucleotides, the CDR3 is TGTGCCAGCAGCTTAGCGGGACAGGGGGCTACTAACTATGGCTACACCTTC.

CDR3 DNA sequence: TGTGCCAGCTCACCCATCAATGAGCAGTTCTTC. It encodes CASSPINEQFF. This chain joins TRBV18 and TRBJ2-1; D is ambiguous. Per the germline V gene, CDR1 is KGHSH and CDR2 is LQKENI. Trimming stripped 3 bases from V and 6 bases from J, with 3 bases between. The CDR3 has 11 residues.

The chain couples TRBV19 to TRBJ1-3; no reliable D call. The germline CDR1 and CDR2 sequences are LNHDA and SQIVND (reference sequence). V gave up 6 bases and J gave up 0 bases, with 12 bases separating them. The CDR3 contains 15 residues. In DNA, the CDR3 is TGTGCCAGTAGCCAAGGAGGGATCTCTGGAAACACCATATATTTT. As protein: CASSQGGISGNTIYF. Supplemented by reference TRBV19 and TRBJ1-3, the full variable domain reads DGGITQSPKYLFRKEGQNVTLSCEQNLNHDAMYWYRQDPGQGLRLIYYSQIVNDFQKGDIAEGYSVSREKKESFPLTVTSAQKNPTAFYLCASSQGGISGNTIYFGEGSWLTVV.

The rearrangement links TRBV19 to TRBJ2-3; tentatively, D is TRBD1 (6 bases). Per germline, CDR1 LNHDA and CDR2 SQIVND (reference sequence). Trimming cost V 5 bases and J 0 bases, with 9 bases left between them. This CDR3 has 14 amino acids. CDR3 sequence: CASSQGLSTDTQYF. CDR3 nucleotide sequence: TGTGCCAGTAGTCAGGGGCTGAGCACAGATACGCAGTATTTT.

This sequence joins TRBV11-2 and TRBJ1-1; 7 bases are a match to TRBD1. Germline assignment: CDR1 SGHAT and CDR2 FQNNGV. This CDR3 has 15 residues. The J segment lost 1 base and the V segment lost 1 base, leaving 3 bases of the junction unmatched. The CDR3 is CASSLGDRQNTEAFF. The CDR3 DNA reads TGTGCCAGCAGCTTAGGGGACAGACAGAACACTGAAGCTTTCTTT.

The V and J genes are TRBV2 and TRBJ1-2; 8 nucleotides agree with TRBD1. The CDR3 is 14 amino acids. V lost 3 bases, J lost 2 bases, and 2 bases stayed unmatched. The V gene's germline CDR1 is SNHLY and CDR2 FYNNEI. The CDR3 protein is CASSDQGANYGYTF. The CDR3 DNA is TGTGCCAGCAGTGACCAGGGGGCGAACTATGGCTACACCTTC.

The chain uses TRBV7-6 and TRBJ2-5, with D possibly TRBD2 on 5 matching bases. Germline V gene lookup returns CDR1 SGHVS and CDR2 FNYEAQ. The V gene lost 5 bases and the J gene lost 5 bases, with 21 bases spanning the gap. The CDR3 totals 16 residues. The CDR3 region has the DNA TGTGCCAGCAGCCCCCCTCTCGCTAGCCCCGGGGAGACCCAGTACTTC. Translated, it gives CASSPPLASPGETQYF.

The V and J genes are TRBV9 and TRBJ1-5; 7 nucleotides align to TRBD1. From germline, CDR1 is SGDLS and CDR2 YYNGEE. With 0 bases clipped from V and 4 bases from J, the junction kept 4 bases outside the gene matches. This CDR3 spans 15 amino acids. CDR3 protein: CASSVGQGGNQPQHF. The CDR3 DNA is TGTGCCAGCAGCGTAGGACAGGGAGGAAATCAGCCCCAGCATTTT.